This T cell receptor (beta chain) emerged from a study of blood T cells in healthy people across ages. A sample-barcoded 5' primer and a J-beta primer mix were used in a second PCR of about 7 to 11 cycles. MiXCR was run by TCRdb on the 5' RACE reads, yielding one entry per CDR3 protein. Of about 1.6 million distinct CDR3 sequences listed, roughly 32% are singletons. A note on this clonotype: Being one base from a much bigger clone, this may be a read error.

The CDR3 is made up of 13 amino acids. CDR1 and CDR2 (germline): MGHRA, YSYEKL. Source material: blood. The chain carries TRBV4-1 and TRBJ2-1; D uncertain. This receptor was identified in a woman in her twenties or thirties in good health. This chain's CDR3 is CASSHVEAAERFF. In DNA form, the CDR3 reads TGCGCCAGCAGCCATGTAGAGGCGGCTGAGCGGTTCTTC.